One and the same sample provided the 28 T cell receptor beta chains below, sequenced in a study of beta chain features in type 1 diabetes. Study-wide results and limits: Type 1 diabetes patients had TCRB CDR3s that were shorter (moderately but significantly so) in all four CD4+ subsets.

Their target antigens are unknown. The isolated RNA, all of it, was reverse transcribed, so expressed TCRB transcripts were what got sequenced. The data were produced by immunoSEQ multiplex PCR, yet TCRdb's version contains in-frame clones alone and is incomplete. Among under 200,000 clones, 10% to 13% were seen once, and the ten largest hold more than 0.4%. The material sequenced was central memory CD4+ T cells from blood. The receptors stem from a man aged 25 to 45 with type 1 diabetes.

V gene TRBV19 combines with J gene TRBJ2-1, with D perhaps matching TRBD2 (5 bases). Germline assignment: CDR1 LNHDA and CDR2 SQIVND (reference sequence). The CDR3 is 14 amino acids. Trimming removed 5 bases from V and 8 bases from J, with 16 bases in between. In nucleotides, the CDR3 is TGTGCCAGTAGTTTACGGACCGCGGAGGATGAGCAGTTCTTC. Amino acid sequence: CASSLRTAEDEQFF.

This clone was counted only a few times. In the same sample, other DNA sequences code for this CDR3. V is TRBV7-2 and J is TRBJ2-1; the D gene is possibly TRBD2 (5 bases). The length of the CDR3 is 13 residues. Trimming cost V 3 bases and J 4 bases, with 7 bases left between them. CDR1 is SGHTA, CDR2 FQGNSA, per germline. The CDR3 sequence is CASSFGVYNEQFF. The DNA of the CDR3 is TGTGCCAGCAGCTTCGGGGTTTACAATGAGCAGTTCTTC.

This clone occurred a few times. The chain has TRBV2 and TRBJ1-2; D may be TRBD1 (5 bases). Germline lookup yields CDR1 SNHLY and CDR2 FYNNEI. The V end lost 7 bases, the J end lost 2 bases, and 17 bases lay between the germline ends. The CDR3 totals 15 residues. CDR3: CASNSVGGWNYGYTF. CDR3 DNA: TGTGCCAGCAATTCAGTGGGGGGGTGGAACTATGGCTACACCTTC.

The sample holds a few counts of this clone. The gene calls are TRBV7-2 and TRBJ2-6; no reliable D call. This CDR3 is 15 amino acids long. Germline assignment: CDR1 SGHTA and CDR2 FQGNSA. V was clipped by 3 bases and J by 2 bases, with 8 bases between them. CDR3 nucleotide sequence: TGTGCCAGCAGCTTTCAGGCACCTGGGGCCAACGTCCTGACTTTC. Its translation is CASSFQAPGANVLTF.

DNA for the CDR3: TGTGCCAGCAGCTTAACCGTCTCAGCCAGGGCTGGAAACACCATATATTTT. Its translation is CASSLTVSARAGNTIYF. This chain links TRBV11-2 with TRBJ1-3; perhaps TRBD1 as D (5 bases). The CDR3 contains 17 residues. Germline V gene sequence: CDR1 SGHAT, CDR2 FQNNGV. V lost 2 bases, J lost 2 bases, and 16 bases lay in between.

The rearrangement uses TRBV23-1 and TRBJ2-3, with D possibly matching TRBD1 (5 bases). TRBV23-1 is noted as an ORF with a role that remains uncertain. The V gene lost 8 bases and the J gene lost 4 bases, with 31 bases spanning the gap. This CDR3 spans 19 amino acids. The CDR3, as DNA: TGCGCCAGCGGAAAGGGGATCTCCAAGAGGCGGTCGGTTCCAGATACGCAGTATTTT. Translating gives CASGKGISKRRSVPDTQYF.

The V call is TRBV28, the J call TRBJ2-7; the match to TRBD2 covers 8 bases. J was trimmed by 4 bases and V by 5 bases; bases with no gene match: 7. Germline-derived CDR1 and CDR2 are MDHEN and SYDVKM. The CDR3 consists of 14 residues. The CDR3 region is CASSPGGGTYEQYF. The DNA for the CDR3 is TGTGCCAGCAGTCCCGGGGGGGGTACTTACGAGCAGTACTTC. The full variable domain, completed using reference TRBV28 and TRBJ2-7, is DVKVTQSSRYLVKRTGEKVFLECVQDMDHENMFWYRQDPGLGLRLIYFSYDVKMKEKGDIPEGYSVSREKKERFSLILESASTNQTSMYLCASSPGGGTYEQYFGPGTRLTVT.

The chain combines TRBV2 with TRBJ2-3; maybe TRBD2 (5 bases). The CDR3 loop spans 13 amino acids. CDR1 SNHLY and CDR2 FYNNEI come from the germline V gene. V was pared by 7 bases and J by 4 bases, with 12 bases between. CDR3 sequence (DNA): TGTGCCAGCACACTAGAGGCCGCAGATACGCAGTATTTT. Amino acid sequence: CASTLEAADTQYF.

The table lists this clone with a few counts. The chain carries TRBV7-9 and TRBJ1-2, with D unclear. V was pared by 0 bases and J by 0 bases, with 8 bases between. Germline-derived CDR1 and CDR2 are SEHNR and FQNEAQ (reference sequence). The CDR3 has 15 amino acids. The CDR3 DNA reads as TGTGCCAGCAGCTTAGCGGGAGGTTCTAACTATGGCTACACCTTC. Encoded protein: CASSLAGGSNYGYTF.

This chain links TRBV5-6 with TRBJ1-1; the D is unclear. Trimming pared 0 bases from V and 5 bases from J, leaving 11 bases between. The CDR3 has 14 amino acids. Germline V CDR1 and CDR2: SGHDT, YYEEEE. CDR3 DNA sequence: TGTGCCAGCAGCTTGGGGTGGAGTCGGACTGAAGCTTTCTTT. This sequence encodes CASSLGWSRTEAFF.

The rearrangement links TRBV7-9 to TRBJ1-3, with D hard to call. CDR1 and CDR2 from the germline V gene are SEHNR and FQNEAQ (reference sequence). V was clipped by 4 bases and J by 0 bases, with 16 bases between them. The CDR3 consists of 17 residues. CDR3 DNA sequence: TGTGCCAGCAGCTCAAGCCCCCTACAGAGCTCTGGAAACACCATATATTTT. Protein product: CASSSSPLQSSGNTIYF.

V and J are TRBV11-2 and TRBJ2-1; a weak D match, TRBD1 (5 bases). This CDR3 spans 15 amino acids. From germline, CDR1 is SGHAT and CDR2 FQNNGV. With 2 bases removed from V and 3 bases from J, the gap between germline ends came to 11 bases. Written as DNA, the CDR3 is TGTGCCAGCAGCTTATCCCTGCAGGGCTACAATGAGCAGTTCTTC. Protein: CASSLSLQGYNEQFF.

This chain uses TRBV6-1 with TRBJ2-7; D is possibly TRBD2 (5 bases). From germline, CDR1 is MNHNS and CDR2 SASEGT. V was pared by 7 bases and J by 0 bases, with 13 bases between. The CDR3 runs 14 residues. The CDR3 DNA reads as TGTGCCAGCATGAAGGACGGAGGCTCCTACGAGCAGTACTTC. Its translation is CASMKDGGSYEQYF.

The chain combines TRBV9 with TRBJ2-2; 9 bases match TRBD1. V lost 6 bases, J lost 1 base, and 4 bases stayed unmatched. The CDR3 is made up of 15 amino acids. Germline V lookup: CDR1 SGDLS, CDR2 YYNGEE. The CDR3 region is CASNPGQGNTGELFF. CDR3 coding DNA: TGTGCCAGCAATCCGGGACAGGGGAACACCGGGGAGCTGTTTTTT.

The V call is TRBV2, the J call TRBJ1-1; D is uncertain. The CDR3 has 14 residues. Germline V gene sequence: CDR1 SNHLY, CDR2 FYNNEI. V dropped 4 bases and J dropped 1 base, with 10 bases sitting between them. DNA of the CDR3: TGTGCCAGCAGTGTGGACTGGTCGAACACTGAAGCTTTCTTT. Encoded protein: CASSVDWSNTEAFF.

This clone came up a few times. This chain links TRBV19 with TRBJ2-2; 8 bases are shared with TRBD2. The CDR3 totals 16 residues. Trimming removed 5 bases from V and 8 bases from J; junction bases left unmatched: 13. Germline CDR1 and CDR2: LNHDA and SQIVND (reference sequence). CDR3 amino acids: CASSPRTSIGWGELFF. DNA of the CDR3: TGTGCCAGTAGTCCCCGGACTAGCATCGGTTGGGGGGAGCTGTTTTTT.

The chain couples TRBV5-4 to TRBJ2-1; unclear D gene. This CDR3 is built from 13 residues. Looked up from germline, CDR1 is SGHNT and CDR2 is YYREEE (reference sequence). The V end was cut by 0 bases, the J end by 5 bases, with 6 bases between. The CDR3 nucleotides are TGTGCCAGCAGCTTGGAACGGGACAATGAGCAGTTCTTC. Protein product: CASSLERDNEQFF.

The rearrangement joins TRBV9 to TRBJ2-3; tentatively, D is TRBD2 (6 bases). The CDR3 consists of 14 residues. The germline V gene encodes CDR1 SGDLS and CDR2 YYNGEE. The ends were cut back, 1 base at V and 10 bases at J, with 16 bases in the middle. CDR3: CASSVKEGGTSQYF. CDR3 coding DNA: TGTGCCAGCAGCGTAAAGGAGGGCGGCACGTCGCAGTATTTT.

This CDR3 reads CASSQVTSGALGETQYF. The CDR3 DNA follows: TGCGCCAGCAGCCAAGTTACTAGCGGGGCCTTGGGTGAGACCCAGTACTTC. The chain combines TRBV4-3 with TRBJ2-5; TRBD2 matches at 10 bases. V trimming: 1 base; J trimming: 5 bases; junction bases outside the gene matches: 10. CDR3 length: 17 residues. CDR1 LGHNA and CDR2 YSLEER come from the germline V gene.

The V call is TRBV30, the J call TRBJ1-1; 7 bases agree with TRBD1. Trimming at V came to 3 bases and at J to 6 bases, leaving 10 bases not matched to a gene. This CDR3 contains 14 residues. Germline assignment: CDR1 GTSNPN and CDR2 SVGIG (reference sequence). The CDR3 coding sequence is TGTGCCTGGAGAAAGGACAGGTTGGGCTCTGAAGCTTTCTTT. Its translation is CAWRKDRLGSEAFF.

The sample holds a few counts of this clone. The chain is built from TRBV27 and TRBJ1-5; possibly TRBD1 for D (5 bases). With 5 bases removed from V and 5 bases from J, the gap between germline ends came to 16 bases. Germline-derived CDR1 and CDR2 are MNHEY and SMNVEV (reference sequence). This CDR3 has 15 amino acids. The CDR3 loop is CASSHNGGPDQPQHF. The CDR3 coding sequence is TGTGCCAGCAGTCACAACGGGGGTCCTGATCAGCCCCAGCATTTT.

The chain couples TRBV6-1 to TRBJ1-5, with unresolved D. Between the trimmed V and J ends, which lost 6 bases and 3 bases, there was a span of 9 bases. Germline V lookup: CDR1 MNHNS, CDR2 SASEGT. The CDR3 contains 13 residues. CDR3 nucleotide sequence: TGTGCCAGCAGCCCCGGGGTCAATCAGCCCCAGCATTTT. This translates into CASSPGVNQPQHF.

The rearrangement links TRBV5-6 to TRBJ2-1; possible D gene TRBD1, 5 bases. V lost 4 bases to trimming and J lost 2 bases, with 10 bases between them. Germline V gene sequence: CDR1 SGHDT, CDR2 YYEEEE. The CDR3 extends over 14 amino acids. The CDR3: CASSHPTAYNEQFF. The CDR3 coding sequence is TGTGCCAGCAGCCACCCGACAGCCTACAATGAGCAGTTCTTC.

A few counts support this clone. The gene calls are TRBV28 and TRBJ2-2, with a weak D call TRBD2 (5 bases). Germline V gene data show CDR1 as MDHEN and CDR2 as SYDVKM. The CDR3 totals 13 residues. With 6 bases removed from V and 4 bases from J, the gap between germline ends came to 9 bases. CDR3 DNA sequence: TGTGCCAGCAGCCTAGAGGGCACCGGGGAGCTGTTTTTT. Translation gives CASSLEGTGELFF. Combining the CDR3 with reference TRBV28 and TRBJ2-2 gives the whole variable domain DVKVTQSSRYLVKRTGEKVFLECVQDMDHENMFWYRQDPGLGLRLIYFSYDVKMKEKGDIPEGYSVSREKKERFSLILESASTNQTSMYLCASSLEGTGELFFGEGSRLTVL.

This clone has only one observation. This same CDR3 is encoded by further DNA sequences in the sample. The rearrangement joins TRBV18 to TRBJ2-3, with 9 bases identical to TRBD2. Per germline, CDR1 KGHSH and CDR2 LQKENI. The ends lost 3 bases at V and 3 bases at J; junction bases unmatched: 1. There are 14 residues in the CDR3. The CDR3 spells CASSPSGSTDTQYF. The CDR3 region has the DNA TGTGCCAGCTCACCTAGCGGGAGTACAGATACGCAGTATTTT.

The V and J genes are TRBV6-6 and TRBJ2-7, with 11 bases aligning to TRBD2. CDR1 is MNHNY, CDR2 SVGAGI, per germline (reference sequence). The CDR3 extends over 14 amino acids. J gave up 4 bases and V 7 bases, and 6 bases lay outside the gene matches. This CDR3 reads CASIRTSGLYEQYF. For the CDR3, the DNA is TGTGCCAGCATAAGGACTAGCGGGCTTTACGAGCAGTACTTC.

This clone occurred a few times. This chain joins TRBV28 and TRBJ2-7; 11 nucleotides align to TRBD1. The CDR3 runs to 12 residues. CDR1 MDHEN and CDR2 SYDVKM come from the germline V gene. With 11 bases clipped from V and 3 bases from J, the junction kept 3 bases outside the gene matches. CDR3 residues: CARTGGYYEQYF. The CDR3 DNA reads TGTGCCCGGACAGGGGGCTACTACGAGCAGTACTTC.

The chain is built from TRBV7-9 and TRBJ2-7; D uncertain. The CDR3 contains 14 residues. CDR1 SEHNR and CDR2 FQNEAQ come from the germline V gene (reference sequence). V lost 2 bases and J lost 3, with 11 bases in between. This chain's CDR3 is CASSLLNRIYEQYF. The CDR3 DNA reads as TGTGCCAGCAGCTTACTTAATAGAATCTACGAGCAGTACTTC.